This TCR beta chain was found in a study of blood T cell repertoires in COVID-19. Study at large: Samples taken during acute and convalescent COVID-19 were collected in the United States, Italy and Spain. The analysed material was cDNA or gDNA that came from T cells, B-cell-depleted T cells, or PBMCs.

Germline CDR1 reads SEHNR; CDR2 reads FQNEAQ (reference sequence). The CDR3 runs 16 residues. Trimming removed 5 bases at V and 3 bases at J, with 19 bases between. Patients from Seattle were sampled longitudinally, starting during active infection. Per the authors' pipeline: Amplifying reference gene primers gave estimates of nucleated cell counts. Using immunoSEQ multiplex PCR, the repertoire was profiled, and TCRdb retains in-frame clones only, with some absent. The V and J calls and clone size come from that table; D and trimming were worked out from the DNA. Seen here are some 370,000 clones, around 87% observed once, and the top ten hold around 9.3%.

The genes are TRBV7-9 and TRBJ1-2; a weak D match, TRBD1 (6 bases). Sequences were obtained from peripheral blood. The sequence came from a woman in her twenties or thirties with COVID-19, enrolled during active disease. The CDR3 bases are TGTGCCAGCAGCCCGCCCCACACAGGGCTTGACTATGGCTACACCTTC. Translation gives CASSPPHTGLDYGYTF.